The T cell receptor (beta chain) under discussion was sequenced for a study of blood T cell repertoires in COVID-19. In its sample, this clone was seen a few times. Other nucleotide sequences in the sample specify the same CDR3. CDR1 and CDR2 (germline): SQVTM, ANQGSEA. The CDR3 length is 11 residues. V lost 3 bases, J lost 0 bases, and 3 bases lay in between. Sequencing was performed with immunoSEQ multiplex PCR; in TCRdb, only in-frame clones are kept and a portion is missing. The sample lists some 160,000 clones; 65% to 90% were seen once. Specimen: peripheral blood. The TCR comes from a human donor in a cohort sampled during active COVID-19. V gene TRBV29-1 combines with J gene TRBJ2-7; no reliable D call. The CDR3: CSVDSSYEQYF. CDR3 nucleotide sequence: TGCAGCGTTGACAGCTCCTACGAGCAGTACTTC.